The T cell receptor beta chain described here comes from a study of PD-L1 blockade in urothelial cancer. Deletions cut 3 bases from V and 10 bases from J, with 13 bases between. CDR1 is LNHDA and CDR2 is SQIVND in the germline V gene (reference sequence). The CDR3 covers 14 residues. The method was immunoSEQ multiplex PCR; TCRdb's version includes in-frame clones alone and lacks a portion of them. The profile covers about 41,000 clones, with 65% to 85% appearing a single time and roughly 18% taken by the ten largest. This receptor was identified in a man aged 60 to 69 with urothelial cancer. V is TRBV19 and J is TRBJ1-6; D gene unclear. The sequencing used PBMCs, collected around atezolizumab (anti-PD-L1) treatment. CDR3 loop: CASSIEGLGSPLHF. The CDR3 coding sequence is TGTGCCAGTAGTATCGAGGGTTTAGGCTCACCCCTCCACTTT. Drawing the rest from reference TRBV19 and TRBJ1-6, the complete variable domain is DGGITQSPKYLFRKEGQNVTLSCEQNLNHDAMYWYRQDPGQGLRLIYYSQIVNDFQKGDIAEGYSVSREKKESFPLTVTSAQKNPTAFYLCASSIEGLGSPLHFGNGTRLTVT.